Listed below are T cell receptor beta chains from one sample, sequenced in a study of human T cells and chemical hapten exposure. Using its own MiXCR run on the RACE reads, TCRdb lists one record per CDR3 protein. The repertoire holds about 190,000 distinct CDR3 sequences, with roughly a quarter as singletons. Sequenced material: whole blood, taken in connection with sensitization to the hapten diphenylcyclopropenone (DPC). The source of these receptors is a woman aged 40-49 years with alopecia areata. Some clones in this sample may be carry-over from other donors' samples. CDR3s include the opening cysteine and the closing phenylalanine or tryptophan. D genes are given only for firm matches. Clone size is shown for a subset of rows, as once, few, many or a class of expanded clone.

abundance	j_gene	d_gene	v_gene	CDR3nt	CDR3aa
-	TRBJ1-6	-	TRBV18	TGTGCCAGCTCAGTCGACAGTAATTCACCCCTCCACTTT	CASSVDSNSPLHF
few	TRBJ2-7	TRBD1	TRBV27	TGTGCCAGCAGTCTTTTTCGACCGGGACAGGGAGTGTCCGAGCAGTACTTC	CASSLFRPGQGVSEQYF
few	TRBJ2-5	TRBD1	TRBV7-2	TGTGCCAGCAGCTTGGTAGACAGGGGGCAGGGGACCCAGTACTTC	CASSLVDRGQGTQYF
-	TRBJ2-1	TRBD2	TRBV12-3/TRBV12-4	TGTGCCAGCAGTTTGACCGGGACTAGCGGAAGGGGAGAGCAGTTCTTC	CASSLTGTSGRGEQFF
few	TRBJ1-2	TRBD1	TRBV4-2	TGTGCCAGCAGCCATAGAGGGCAGGGGGCCCATTACACCTTC	CASSHRGQGAHYTF
few	TRBJ2-7	-	TRBV28	TGTGCCAGCAGTGCGCGGGGCAGGCCCCCCTACGAGCAGTACTTC	CASSARGRPPYEQYF
many	TRBJ1-2	TRBD1	TRBV11-3	TGTGCCAGCAGCTTGACAGGGGGCTATGGCTACACCTTC	CASSLTGGYGYTF
few	TRBJ1-6	-	TRBV6-8	TGTGCCAGCCCGGGCCCCGGGTCACCCCTCCACTTT	CASPGPGSPLHF
many	TRBJ1-2	-	TRBV20-1	TGCAGTGCTAACCCCATGGCTCGGGGCTACACCTTC	CSANPMARGYTF
-	TRBJ2-6	TRBD1	TRBV6-5	TGTGCCAGCAGTTTACAGGGGACCGGGGCCAACGTCCTGACTTTC	CASSLQGTGANVLTF
-	TRBJ2-5	-	TRBV5-1	TGCGCCAGCGCCAAGGGACGGGTACAAGAGACCCAGTACTTC	CASAKGRVQETQYF
few	TRBJ2-7	-	TRBV12-3/TRBV12-4	TGTGCCAGCAGTTTTGGAGGGGTTCAATACGAGCAGTACTTC	CASSFGGVQYEQYF
-	TRBJ2-2	TRBD2	TRBV6-5	TGTGCCAGCAGGCGGGAGGAGTCAACCGGGGAGCTGTTTTTT	CASRREESTGELFF
few	TRBJ2-3	-	TRBV7-2	TGTGCCAGCAGCTTATGGGCGCGGCCGCGGGAAGGTCCAGATACGCAGTATTTT	CASSLWARPREGPDTQYF
-	TRBJ2-5	TRBD1	TRBV28	TGTGCCTGCTATATTGCCGGGACAGGGGTCGCGAAGACCCAGTACTTC	CACYIAGTGVAKTQYF
-	TRBJ1-5	TRBD1	TRBV4-2	TGTGTCAGCAGCCAACTCCCTTGGGACAGGGTCCAGCCCCAGCATTTT	CVSSQLPWDRVQPQHF
-	TRBJ2-7	TRBD2	TRBV27	TGTGCCAGCAGTTTGCGGGAGGGAAACTACGAGCAGTACTTC	CASSLREGNYEQYF
once	TRBJ1-2	-	TRBV6-5	TGTGCCAGCAGTTACTCAGGACAGAATAACTATGGCTACACCTTC	CASSYSGQNNYGYTF
-	TRBJ2-5	-	TRBV30	TGTGCCTGGAGTGTTAGACGGTTCCAAGAGACCCAGTACTTC	CAWSVRRFQETQYF
-	TRBJ2-3	-	TRBV6-4	TGTGCCAGCGCCTGGGGGGAGCAGGCAGATACGCAGTATTTT	CASAWGEQADTQYF
-	TRBJ2-7	-	TRBV5-1	TGCGCCAGCAGCTCCCGGCTAGTCCCCTACGAGCAGTACTTC	CASSSRLVPYEQYF
-	TRBJ2-5	-	TRBV10-3	TGTGCCATCAGTGAGCCCCTAAAGACCCAGTACTTC	CAISEPLKTQYF
-	TRBJ2-3	-	TRBV12-3/TRBV12-4	TGTGCCAGCAGACCACTCCTTCGGGGCGGCCACTATGATACGCAGTATTTT	CASRPLLRGGHYDTQYF
-	TRBJ2-3	TRBD1	TRBV6-6	TGTGCCAGCAGTTTATCAGGGGGTCCCACAGATACGCAGTATTTT	CASSLSGGPTDTQYF
-	TRBJ2-1	-	TRBV29-1	TGCAGCGCCCCGTCCACCGGAGAAGGGAGCAATGAGCAGTTCTTC	CSAPSTGEGSNEQFF
-	TRBJ1-5	-	TRBV28	TGTGCCAGCACCTTGGGTCAAATTATTCAGCCCCAGCATTTT	CASTLGQIIQPQHF
many	TRBJ2-7	-	TRBV20-1	TGCAGTGTAGCGAGCGCGGGATACGAGCAGTACTTC	CSVASAGYEQYF
-	TRBJ1-5	-	TRBV20-1	TGCAGTGCTAGTGACGGCGACCACGACACCAGGCAGGACAATCAGCCCCAGCATTTT	CSASDGDHDTRQDNQPQHF
-	TRBJ2-1	-	TRBV13	TGTGCCAGCAGCTCCGGGCCCCGAGGGGATGAGCAGTTCTTC	CASSSGPRGDEQFF
-	TRBJ2-7	TRBD2	TRBV4-2	TGTGCCAGCAGCCAAGATGGGGCCGGGACTAGCGGGAGGGCCGGCGAGCAGTACTTC	CASSQDGAGTSGRAGEQYF
few	TRBJ2-1	-	TRBV20-1	TGCAGTGCTCGAACTGAAGGGCACAATGAGCAGTTCTTC	CSARTEGHNEQFF
few	TRBJ1-1	-	TRBV29-1	TGCAGCGTCCCTACAGGGATAGGAACTGAAGCTTTCTTT	CSVPTGIGTEAFF
-	TRBJ1-6	TRBD1	TRBV18	TGTGCCAGCTCAACACAGGGGATGGGTTCACCCCTCCACTTT	CASSTQGMGSPLHF
few	TRBJ2-7	TRBD2	TRBV27	TGTGCCAGCAGATCTGCGGGAGTAACCTACGAGCAGTACTTC	CASRSAGVTYEQYF
-	TRBJ2-1	TRBD2	TRBV6-2/TRBV6-3	TGTGCCAGCAGCCTTGGTGGTCTAGCGGGCCCGAGCTCCTACAATGAGCAGTTCTTC	CASSLGGLAGPSSYNEQFF